This TCR beta chain is drawn from a study of blood T cell repertoires in COVID-19. Study summary: Italy, Spain and the United States were the sources of the convalescent and acute COVID-19 samples. T cells, B-cell-depleted T cells, or PBMCs supplied cDNA or gDNA.

The V and J ends lost 3 bases and 0 bases respectively, with 15 bases between them. This CDR3 spans 17 amino acids. Germline CDR1 is KGHSH and CDR2 is LQKENI. Enrollment of patients from Seattle took place during active infection, with longitudinal follow-up. This clone showed up just a few times. Original data processing: Reference gene primer amplification in the assay estimated nucleated cell counts. The repertoire was sequenced with immunoSEQ multiplex PCR; TCRdb's copy has only in-frame clones and lacks some. The V and J calls and the clone size are those of that table, but D and trimming were determined from the DNA. The table records about 150,000 clones, approximately 80% of them present only once.

The TCR originated in an older woman with COVID-19, enrolled during active disease. The V gene is TRBV18, the J gene TRBJ1-3, with D maybe TRBD1 (5 bases). The sample comprised peripheral blood. As DNA, the CDR3 is TGTGCCAGCTCACCTTCCTCCCGAGACAGCTCTGGAAACACCATATATTTT. Translating it yields CASSPSSRDSSGNTIYF.